The clone carrying this T cell receptor beta chain showed up just once. The data were taken from a study of sequential checkpoint blockade in melanoma. Study at large: Patients were randomized 1:1 to nivolumab-then-ipilimumab or ipilimumab-then-nivolumab first-line. Maintenance nivolumab came after either treatment sequence.

Treatment denoted: randomized to nivolumab then ipilimumab (arm A) or the reverse (arm B). DNA-damaging chemotherapy had not been given to any patient beforehand. PBMC sorting kept live CD3+CD8+ cells without CD19 or CD56. Germline V CDR1 and CDR2: SGDLS, YYNGEE. With 0 bases removed from V and 4 bases from J, the gap between germline ends came to 11 bases. The CDR3 is 14 residues long. Produced via immunoSEQ multiplex PCR; TCRdb's table is partial and in-frame only. The sample has more than 4,000 clones, about three fifths seen once. The TCR comes from a human donor with melanoma. The J gene is TRBJ2-7, the V gene TRBV9; perhaps TRBD2 as D (5 bases). The sequences come from CD8+ T cells sorted from blood (inferred from file names), collected from a patient given nivolumab and ipilimumab in sequence. CDR3 in amino acids: CASSVEAEIYEQYF. The CDR3 DNA reads as TGTGCCAGCAGCGTAGAAGCGGAAATTTACGAGCAGTACTTC.